The rows below give T cell receptor beta chains drawn from one sample of a study of brain metastases from non-small cell lung cancer. Only in-frame clones appear in the TCRdb table, and some are missing; sequencing was by immunoSEQ multiplex PCR. The sample shows 4,000 to 5,000 clones, 90% of them seen only once. Material: primary lung tumor tissue. Receptors were obtained from a donor at least 40 years old with non-small cell lung cancer. Each CDR3 is given with its conserved first and last residue. D genes are given only for firm matches. Size is stated for part of the rows, as once, few or many counts, or as a class when the clone is expanded.

D: -; J: TRBJ2-7; V: TRBV13; length: 11; size: -; DNA: TGTGCCAGCAGCTTAGGGTACGAGCAGTACTTC; CDR3: CASSLGYEQYF
D: -; J: TRBJ1-5; V: TRBV2; length: 14; size: -; DNA: TGTGCCAGCAGTGAAGGACAGCACAATCAGCCCCAGCATTTT; CDR3: CASSEGQHNQPQHF
D: -; J: TRBJ1-5; V: TRBV18; length: 16; size: -; DNA: TGTGCCAGCTCACCACCGGGACTCCAAAGCAATCAGCCCCAGCATTTT; CDR3: CASSPPGLQSNQPQHF
D: -; J: TRBJ1-6; V: TRBV5-1; length: 15; size: few; DNA: TGCGCCAGCAGCCCTACCACGGGCGAGAGTTCACCCCTCCACTTT; CDR3: CASSPTTGESSPLHF
D: -; J: TRBJ1-1; V: TRBV29-1; length: 11; size: -; DNA: TGCAGCGTTGGTTGGGGCACTGAAGCTTTCTTT; CDR3: CSVGWGTEAFF
D: TRBD1; J: TRBJ1-1; V: TRBV4-1; length: 14; size: -; DNA: TGCGCCAGCAGCCATCGACAGGGGGAAACTGAAGCTTTCTTT; CDR3: CASSHRQGETEAFF
D: -; J: TRBJ2-1; V: TRBV7-2; length: 15; size: -; DNA: TGTGCCAGCAGCCTTTTAGCAGTACGCTACAATGAGCAGTTCTTC; CDR3: CASSLLAVRYNEQFF
D: -; J: TRBJ1-4; V: TRBV7-2; length: 15; size: -; DNA: TGTGCCAGCAGCCCCGGCGGAGGTATCCCTGTAAAACTGTTTTTT; CDR3: CASSPGGGIPVKLFF
D: TRBD1; J: TRBJ1-5; V: TRBV6-5; length: 14; size: -; DNA: TGTGCCAGCAGAGGACAGGGCGTAAATCAGCCCCAGCATTTT; CDR3: CASRGQGVNQPQHF
D: TRBD1; J: TRBJ1-1; V: TRBV7-2; length: 15; size: -; DNA: TGTGCCAGCAGCTTAGAAGGACAGGGGGTGACTGAAGCTTTCTTT; CDR3: CASSLEGQGVTEAFF
D: -; J: TRBJ2-2; V: TRBV7-8; length: 15; size: -; DNA: TGTGCCAGCAGCTTAATCGGGAGCCCCACCGGGGAGCTGTTTTTT; CDR3: CASSLIGSPTGELFF
D: TRBD2; J: TRBJ2-6; V: TRBV19; length: 18; size: -; DNA: TGTGCCAGTGAGGCTCTGACACTCACTAGCGCTGGGGCCAACGTCCTGATTTTC; CDR3: CASEALTLTSAGANVLIF
D: -; J: TRBJ2-1; V: TRBV24-1; length: 12; size: -; DNA: TGTGCCACCAGTTCGGCTGGGAATGAGCAGTTCTTC; CDR3: CATSSAGNEQFF
D: TRBD1; J: TRBJ1-5; V: TRBV6-1; length: 15; size: -; DNA: TGTGCCAGCAGTGATAGGGCCAGGGGGCTTCAGCCCCAGCATTTT; CDR3: CASSDRARGLQPQHF
D: -; J: TRBJ1-3; V: TRBV7-8; length: 14; size: -; DNA: TGTGCCAGCAGCTCCACGGAGGGAAGAAACACCATATATTTT; CDR3: CASSSTEGRNTIYF
D: -; J: TRBJ2-3; V: TRBV11-3; length: 12; size: -; DNA: TGTGCCAGCAGCTTAGGAGCAGATACGCAGTATTTT; CDR3: CASSLGADTQYF
D: -; J: TRBJ1-2; V: TRBV21-1; length: 12; size: -; DNA: TGTGCCAGCAGCAAAGGTGACCGAGGCTACACCTTC; CDR3: CASSKGDRGYTF
D: -; J: TRBJ1-1; V: TRBV5-1; length: 15; size: -; DNA: TGCGCCAGCAGCTCCGGGGGCGCGGGGAACACTGAAGCTTTCTTT; CDR3: CASSSGGAGNTEAFF
D: -; J: TRBJ2-7; V: TRBV12-5; length: 11; size: -; DNA: TGTGCTAGTGGTTTGGGACAGGAGGTGTACTTC; CDR3: CASGLGQEVYF
D: TRBD1; J: TRBJ2-7; V: TRBV7-3; length: 14; size: -; DNA: TGTGCCAGCAGCTCCCCTGGACAGGGGGGCGTGCAGTACTTC; CDR3: CASSSPGQGGVQYF
D: -; J: TRBJ1-1; V: TRBV30; length: 13; size: -; DNA: TGTGCCTGGAGTAGGGCAAGGAACACTGAAGCTTTCTTT; CDR3: CAWSRARNTEAFF
D: -; J: TRBJ2-5; V: TRBV20-1; length: 11; size: -; DNA: TGCAGTCCACAAGTCGCAGAGACTCAGTACTTC; CDR3: CSPQVAETQYF
D: -; J: TRBJ1-4; V: TRBV4-3; length: 15; size: -; DNA: TGCGCCAGCAGCCAAGAGTGGGTGGCTAATGAAAAACTGTTTTTT; CDR3: CASSQEWVANEKLFF
D: -; J: TRBJ2-1; V: TRBV7-9; length: 17; size: -; DNA: TGTGCCAGCAGCTTAGGCCTGGGGCCTGTCTCCTACAATGAGCAGTTCTTC; CDR3: CASSLGLGPVSYNEQFF
D: -; J: TRBJ1-1; V: TRBV12-2; length: 12; size: -; DNA: TGTGCAAGTCGCAATCGGACAGGGGAGGCTTTCTTT; CDR3: CASRNRTGEAFF
D: -; J: TRBJ1-6; V: TRBV7-9; length: 15; size: -; DNA: TGTGCCAGCAGCCTCGACTGGACTTCGAATTCACCCCTCCACTTT; CDR3: CASSLDWTSNSPLHF
D: -; J: TRBJ1-1; V: TRBV11-1; length: 13; size: -; DNA: TGTGCCAGCAGCTGGGGAATGAACACTGAAGCTTTCTTT; CDR3: CASSWGMNTEAFF
D: -; J: TRBJ2-1; V: TRBV25-1; length: 12; size: -; DNA: TGTGCCAGCAGTGAATGGGCAAATGAGCAGTTCTTC; CDR3: CASSEWANEQFF
D: -; J: TRBJ1-2; V: TRBV6-5; length: 16; size: once; DNA: TGTGCCAGCAGTTACTCAACAGGGATCGGGAGCTATGGCTACACCTTC; CDR3: CASSYSTGIGSYGYTF
D: -; J: TRBJ2-7; V: TRBV3-1/TRBV3-2; length: 14; size: -; DNA: TGTGCCAGCAGCCAAGTAGCAGAGATCCACGAGCAGTACTTC; CDR3: CASSQVAEIHEQYF
D: TRBD2; J: TRBJ2-7; V: TRBV7-2; length: 17; size: few; DNA: TGTGCCAGCAGCTTAGCGGGGACTAGCGGGTACTCCTACGAGCAGTACTTC; CDR3: CASSLAGTSGYSYEQYF
D: -; J: TRBJ2-3; V: TRBV30; length: 14; size: -; DNA: TGTGCCTGGAGTGTTGGGGGAGTCACAGATACGCAGTATTTT; CDR3: CAWSVGGVTDTQYF
D: -; J: TRBJ1-1; V: TRBV10-1; length: 14; size: -; DNA: TGCGCCAGCAGTGAACGGGGAGTGAACACTGAAGCTTTCTTT; CDR3: CASSERGVNTEAFF